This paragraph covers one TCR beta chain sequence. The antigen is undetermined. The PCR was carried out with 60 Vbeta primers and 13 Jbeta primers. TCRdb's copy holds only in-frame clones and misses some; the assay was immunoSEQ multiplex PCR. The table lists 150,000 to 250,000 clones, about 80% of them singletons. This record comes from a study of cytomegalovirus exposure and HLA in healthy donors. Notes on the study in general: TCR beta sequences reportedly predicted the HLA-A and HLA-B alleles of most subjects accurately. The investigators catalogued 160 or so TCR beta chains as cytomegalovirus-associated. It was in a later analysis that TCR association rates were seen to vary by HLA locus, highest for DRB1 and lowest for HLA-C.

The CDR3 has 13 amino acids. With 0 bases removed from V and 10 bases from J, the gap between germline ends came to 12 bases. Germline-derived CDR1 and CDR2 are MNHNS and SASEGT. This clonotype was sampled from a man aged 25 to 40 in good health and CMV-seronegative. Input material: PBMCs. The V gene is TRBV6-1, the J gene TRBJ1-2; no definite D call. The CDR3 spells CASSEAFGLIYTF. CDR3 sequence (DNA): TGTGCCAGCAGTGAAGCTTTCGGACTGATCTACACCTTC.